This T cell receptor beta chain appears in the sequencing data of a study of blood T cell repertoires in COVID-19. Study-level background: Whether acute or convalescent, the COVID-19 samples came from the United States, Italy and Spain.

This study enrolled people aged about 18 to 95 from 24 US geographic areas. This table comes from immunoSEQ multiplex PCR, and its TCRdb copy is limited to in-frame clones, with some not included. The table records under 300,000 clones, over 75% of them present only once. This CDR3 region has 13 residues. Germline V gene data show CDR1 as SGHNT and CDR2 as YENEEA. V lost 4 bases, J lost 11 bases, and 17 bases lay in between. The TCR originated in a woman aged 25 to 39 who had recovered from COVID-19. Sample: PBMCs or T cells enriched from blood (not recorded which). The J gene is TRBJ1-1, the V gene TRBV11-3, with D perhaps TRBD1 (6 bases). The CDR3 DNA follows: TGTGCCAGCAGCTCCGGGACAAAAAAAGACGCTTTCTTT. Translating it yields CASSSGTKKDAFF.